Shown below are 9 T cell receptor beta chains from a single sample sequenced in a study of CD8 T cells in ankylosing spondylitis. TCRdb used MiXCR to reprocess the 5' RACE reads, holding one entry per CDR3 protein. The sample carries some 180,000 distinct CDR3 sequences, 18% recorded once. Sequenced input: blood, either unsorted or a sorted T cell fraction (not recorded which). These receptors all come from a male donor under 30 with ankylosing spondylitis or in good health (not recorded which).

The V call is TRBV6-4, the J call TRBJ1-1, with 8 bases matching TRBD1. Germline CDR1 is MRHNA and CDR2 is SNTAGT. This CDR3 contains 14 residues. The V segment lost 6 bases and the J segment 1 base; nucleotides outside the gene matches: 4. The CDR3 region has the DNA TGTGCCAGCAGGGCACAGGGGGGGAACACTGAAGCTTTCTTT. This gives the protein CASRAQGGNTEAFF.

This clonotype was found many times. The chain employs TRBV24-1 and TRBJ2-1; TRBD1 matches 8 bases. This CDR3 contains 16 residues. Germline trimming cut 4 bases from V and 0 bases from J; bases unmatched to any gene: 4. Per the germline V gene, CDR1 is KGHDR and CDR2 is SFDVKD. CDR3 in amino acids: CATSDLGTGSYNEQFF. CDR3 nucleotides: TGTGCCACCAGTGACCTCGGGACAGGCTCCTACAATGAGCAGTTCTTC.

This clonotype was observed a handful of times. V gene TRBV29-1 combines with J gene TRBJ2-3, with D unclear. Germline assignment: CDR1 SQVTM and CDR2 ANQGSEA. Trimming stripped 4 bases from V and 2 bases from J, with 4 bases between. This CDR3 contains 11 residues. The CDR3 sequence: CSVAFTDTQYF. CDR3 sequence (DNA): TGCAGCGTTGCTTTCACAGATACGCAGTATTTT.

The sample holds many counts of this clonotype. The chain carries TRBV12-3 or TRBV12-4 and TRBJ2-3; TRBD2 matches 9 bases. J lost 1 base, V lost 0 bases, and 8 bases had no gene match. The CDR3 spans 18 residues. DNA for the CDR3: TGTGCCAGCAGTTTAGCAAAGGCGGGAGGGGGCGGCACAGATACGCAGTATTTT. Its protein is CASSLAKAGGGGTDTQYF.

This clonotype was seen ten or more times. This chain connects TRBV2 to TRBJ1-4; no clear D. The CDR3 runs 15 residues. V was pared by 1 base and J by 2 bases, with 8 bases between. From germline, CDR1 is SNHLY and CDR2 FYNNEI. The CDR3 is CASSEVGRTNEKLFF. CDR3 bases: TGTGCCAGCAGTGAAGTAGGGAGGACTAATGAAAAACTGTTTTTT. Full variable domain (outside the CDR3, taken from reference TRBV2 and TRBJ1-4): EPEVTQTPSHQVTQMGQEVILRCVPISNHLYFYWYRQILGQKVEFLVSFYNNEISEKSEIFDDQFSVERPDGSNFTLKIRSTKLEDSAMYFCASSEVGRTNEKLFFGSGTQLSVL.

This clonotype was seen repeatedly, ten times or more. CDR3 DNA sequence: TGTGCCAGCAGCTCCGCGCGTCGGGGGAACACTGAAGCTTTCTTT. Translated, it gives CASSSARRGNTEAFF. The chain recombines TRBV12-3 or TRBV12-4 with TRBJ1-1; D is uncertain. Trimming stripped 6 bases from V and 1 base from J, with 15 bases between. This CDR3 has 15 residues.

The chain links TRBV7-2 to TRBJ1-5; D is unresolved. Germline V gene data show CDR1 as SGHTA and CDR2 as FQGNSA. The CDR3 is 15 amino acids. Between the trimmed V and J ends, which lost 0 bases and 0 bases, there was a span of 6 bases. The CDR3 nucleotides are TGTGCCAGCAGCTTAGCCCCTTATAGCAATCAGCCCCAGCATTTT. Translation gives CASSLAPYSNQPQHF.

This clonotype was counted many times. The rearrangement uses TRBV7-2 and TRBJ1-1, with D tentatively TRBD1 (6 bases). Germline CDR1 SGHTA, CDR2 FQGNSA. The CDR3 loop spans 17 amino acids. Trimming took 1 base from V and 0 from J, leaving 15 bases between them. CDR3 nucleotides: TGTGCCAGCAGCTTAGGGGGACAATCGGATGTGAACACTGAAGCTTTCTTT. The encoded protein is CASSLGGQSDVNTEAFF.

This clonotype showed up many times. The chain has TRBV20-1 and TRBJ2-1, with D perhaps matching TRBD1 (5 bases). Germline-derived CDR1 and CDR2 are DFQATT and SNEGSKA (reference sequence). The V gene lost 6 bases and the J gene lost 4 bases, with 13 bases spanning the gap. The CDR3 consists of 13 residues. The CDR3 here is CSARPGNYNEQFF. CDR3 nucleotide sequence: TGCAGTGCGAGACCAGGGAATTACAATGAGCAGTTCTTC.